This T cell receptor (beta chain) was profiled in a study of shared clonotypes between healthy human individuals. General observations from the study: Non-shared clonotypes had lower generation probabilities than clonotypes shared by all four sorted-subset donors. Rarefaction revealed incomplete sorted-subset sequencing despite large depth. Clonotypes that were shared across a handful of donors made up roughly 5% of naive CD4 clonotypes.

Regarding this clone: The antigen remains undetermined.

Cells designated naive CD8 were CD45RO-negative and were positively selected for CCR7, with terminally differentiated effector memory CD45RA+ cells excluded. Nashville, Tennessee was home to all donors, each a Caucasian adult. The assay was immunoSEQ multiplex PCR, and TCRdb's table has in-frame clones only and misses some. The sample lists about 2.1 million clones, approximately 94% occurring once. The source of this sequence is a man younger than 35 in good health. Some clones in this sample may be carry-over from other donors' samples. Sequenced material: naive CD8+ T cells from PBMCs.

Here the CDR3 DNA reads TGCAGCGTTGCGAAGCGGGAGTTCTCCTACAATGAGCAGTTCTTC. Protein: CSVAKREFSYNEQFF. This rearrangement joins TRBV29-1 to TRBJ2-1; 8 bases match TRBD2. With 4 bases clipped from V and 0 bases from J, the junction kept 5 bases outside the gene matches. Germline V gene data show CDR1 as SQVTM and CDR2 as ANQGSEA. The CDR3 has 15 residues.